These 6 T cell receptor beta chains were all obtained from the same sample, sequenced in a study of early T cells in non-severe SARS-CoV-2 infection. TCRdb itself ran the 5' RACE reads through MiXCR, one entry per CDR3 protein. The sample carries 80,000 to 95,000 distinct CDR3 sequences, 16% recorded once. The sequences come from whole blood, collected at baseline. The receptors shown here come from an adult who was a healthcare worker with PCR-confirmed SARS-CoV-2 infection or an uninfected control (not recorded which).

This clonotype came up many times. V and J are TRBV18 and TRBJ1-1; D is ambiguous. The length of the CDR3 is 13 residues. V was clipped by 3 bases and J by 0 bases, with 5 bases between them. Germline CDR1 is KGHSH and CDR2 is LQKENI. CDR3 in amino acids: CASSPGLNTEAFF. In DNA form, the CDR3 reads TGTGCCAGCTCACCGGGCTTGAACACTGAAGCTTTCTTT.

This clonotype was observed a handful of times. It may be a read error: a sequence one base away is much more abundant. The chain uses TRBV12-3 or TRBV12-4 and TRBJ1-1, with D unclear. CDR3 length: 11 residues. The V end lost 3 bases, the J end lost 13 bases, and 12 bases lay between the germline ends. The chain's CDR3 is CASSLRDWVFF. CDR3 coding DNA: TGTGCCAGCAGTTTGAGGGATTGGGTTTTCTTT.

This clonotype was picked up a small number of times. The V gene is TRBV6-5, the J gene TRBJ2-3; tentatively, D is TRBD2 (6 bases). This CDR3 has 15 residues. V was trimmed by 0 bases and J by 5 bases, leaving 12 bases between them. In germline, CDR1 is MNHEY, CDR2 SVGAGI. CDR3 region: CASSYSARRGDTQYF. CDR3 DNA: TGTGCCAGCAGTTACTCGGCTAGGCGGGGAGATACGCAGTATTTT.

The rearrangement links TRBV7-9 to TRBJ2-7, with 11 nucleotides matching TRBD2. Germline CDR1 and CDR2: SEHNR and FQNEAQ (reference sequence). CDR3 length: 18 amino acids. J lost 0 bases, V lost 1 base, and 8 bases had no gene match. The CDR3 region is CASSLGLLAGDVSYEQYF. CDR3 nucleotide sequence: TGTGCCAGCAGCTTAGGGTTACTAGCGGGAGACGTCTCCTACGAGCAGTACTTC.

In the case of this clonotype: One end of the junction does not line up with germline, which may come from a read error. The rearrangement joins TRBV7-8 to TRBJ2-2, with D unresolved. This CDR3 has 15 residues. The germline V gene has CDR1 SGHVS and CDR2 FQNEAQ. CDR3 protein: CASSISGPNTRELFF. The CDR3 coding sequence is TGTGCCAGCAGCATTTCCGGGCCGAACACCAGGGAGCTGTTTTTT.

J is TRBJ1-4 and V is TRBV7-2; 8 bases line up with TRBD1. The CDR3 is 16 residues long. V was clipped by 5 bases and J by 8 bases; unmatched bases: 13. The V gene's germline CDR1 is SGHTA and CDR2 FQGNSA. The CDR3 sequence: CASSPRPGQGYEKLFF. Here the CDR3 DNA reads TGTGCCAGCAGCCCGCGCCCAGGACAGGGCTACGAAAAACTGTTTTTT.